The entry that follows covers one TCR beta chain sequence. The CDR3 consists of 13 residues. This sample stems from a study of blood T cell repertoires in COVID-19. Study context: Samples taken during acute and convalescent COVID-19 were collected in the United States, Italy and Spain. T cells, B-cell-depleted T cells, or PBMCs provided the cDNA or gDNA that served as material.

Assay used: immunoSEQ multiplex PCR; TCRdb lists only in-frame clones, some missing. This table has approximately 150,000 clones, 85% to 90% appearing once. The rearrangement uses TRBV21-1 and TRBJ1-1; TRBD1 reflects the table's D call only, with no check against the DNA. TRBV21-1 is reported as a pseudogene. The clonotype originates from a man in his forties or fifties who had recovered from COVID-19. Input material: peripheral blood. The CDR3 DNA is TGTGCCAGCCCCGGGACATTTGGCACTGAAGCTTTCTTT. Translating it yields CASPGTFGTEAFF.